Each of the 26 T cell receptor beta chains below was sequenced from the same sample in a study of T cell responses to AZD1222 COVID-19 vaccine. Here immunoSEQ multiplex PCR was the method, and the copy in TCRdb shows in-frame clones only, minus some. The sample includes 200,000 or so clones, around 89% seen only once; the top ten take 5% to 7%. This specimen was peripheral blood, taken on day 0 of AZD1222 vaccination. The origin of the receptors is an adult in good health.

The sample holds one count of this clone. The chain recombines TRBV11-2 with TRBJ2-3; 11 positions match TRBD2. V dropped 5 bases and J dropped 3; count of bases not matched to a gene: 4. CDR1 and CDR2 from the germline V gene are SGHAT and FQNNGV. This CDR3 has 15 amino acids. CDR3 loop: CASSSSGGETDTQYF. CDR3 sequence (DNA): TGTGCCAGCAGCAGTAGCGGGGGGGAAACAGATACGCAGTATTTT.

This clone has just one count. The chain employs TRBV28 and TRBJ1-2, with D uncertain. V was pared by 8 bases and J by 3 bases, with 19 bases between. CDR1 is MDHEN and CDR2 is SYDVKM in the germline V gene. This CDR3 contains 15 residues. The CDR3 loop is CASAPAGGLHYGYTF. The CDR3 DNA is TGTGCCAGCGCCCCCGCGGGAGGCTTACACTATGGCTACACCTTC.

The chain couples TRBV6-2 or TRBV6-3 to TRBJ2-1; TRBD2 matches at 7 bases. The CDR3 runs to 16 residues. V shed 2 bases, J shed 6 bases, and the junction held 10 bases outside the gene matches. Germline V gene lookup returns CDR1 MNHEY and CDR2 SVGEGT. DNA of the CDR3: TGTGCCAGCAGTTACATGGCGGGAGCTTTCCCCAATGAGCAGTTCTTC. Encoded protein: CASSYMAGAFPNEQFF.

The count of this clone is one. The V call is TRBV6-4, the J call TRBJ2-2; D is uncertain. V dropped 7 bases and J dropped 0 bases, with 9 bases sitting between them. The CDR3 is 14 residues long. Germline loops: CDR1 MRHNA, CDR2 SNTAGT. DNA for the CDR3: TGTGCCAGCACACAAAGCGCGAACACCGGGGAGCTGTTTTTT. The encoded protein is CASTQSANTGELFF.

The rearrangement uses TRBV5-1 and TRBJ1-2; 7 bases agree with TRBD1. With V trimmed by 3 bases and J by 8 bases, 7 bases remained unmatched. This CDR3 is built from 13 residues. Germline-derived CDR1 and CDR2 are SGHRS and YFSETQ. CDR3 residues: CASSSTGDGGYTF. The CDR3 DNA follows: TGCGCCAGCAGCTCTACAGGGGACGGAGGCTACACCTTC.

The chain couples TRBV7-2 to TRBJ2-7, with TRBD2 matching over 10 bases. The CDR3 is made up of 14 amino acids. Per germline, CDR1 SGHTA and CDR2 FQGNSA. Unmatched junction bases numbered 2, after V lost 5 bases and J lost 1 base. CDR3 region: CASSNSGGSYEQYF. The CDR3 coding sequence is TGTGCCAGCAGCAATAGCGGGGGGTCCTACGAGCAGTACTTC.

This chain joins TRBV19 and TRBJ1-5; tentatively, D is TRBD1 (5 bases). The V gene lost 2 bases and the J gene lost 4 bases, with 12 bases spanning the gap. Per the germline V gene, CDR1 is LNHDA and CDR2 is SQIVND (reference sequence). This CDR3 comprises 15 residues. DNA of the CDR3: TGTGCCAGTAGTATATGGCAGGGCACAAATCAGCCCCAGCATTTT. Its protein product is CASSIWQGTNQPQHF.

The chain recombines TRBV2 with TRBJ2-7; D might be TRBD1 (6 bases). Trimming shortened V by 8 bases and J by 1 base, and 6 bases separated the two germline ends. CDR3 length: 11 residues. CDR1 SNHLY and CDR2 FYNNEI come from the germline V gene. CDR3 loop: CASDRSYEQYF. DNA of the CDR3: TGTGCCAGCGACAGGTCCTACGAGCAGTACTTC.

The chain uses TRBV5-1 and TRBJ2-3; D remains unclear. The germline V and J ends were trimmed by 0 bases and 2 bases, with 13 bases remaining between them. Per the germline V gene, CDR1 is SGHRS and CDR2 is YFSETQ. The CDR3 contains 16 residues. The CDR3 region is CASSLGVSRNTDTQYF. CDR3 DNA sequence: TGCGCCAGCAGCTTGGGGGTCAGCCGCAACACAGATACGCAGTATTTT.

The J gene is TRBJ1-2, the V gene TRBV5-4; possible D gene TRBD1, 6 bases. The CDR3 has 16 residues. Trimming removed 1 base from V and 4 bases from J, with 17 bases in between. Germline lookup yields CDR1 SGHNT and CDR2 YYREEE (reference sequence). The CDR3 bases are TGTGCCAGCAGCTTGCGTGCAGGGGCCGCCCCCTATGGCTACACCTTC. Translation: CASSLRAGAAPYGYTF.

The chain joins TRBV19 to TRBJ1-1; weak D call: TRBD1 (5 bases). The CDR3 loop spans 13 amino acids. V gave up 6 bases and J gave up 11 bases, with 19 bases separating them. CDR1 is LNHDA and CDR2 is SQIVND in the germline V gene (reference sequence). Written as DNA, the CDR3 is TGTGCCAGTAGCCCAGGGCGGGCTCCGGATGCTTTCTTT. Encoded protein: CASSPGRAPDAFF.

This rearrangement joins TRBV4-3 to TRBJ2-2; 8 bases agree with TRBD2. The CDR3 is 15 residues long. Germline CDR1 is LGHNA and CDR2 is YSLEER. The V and J ends lost 8 bases and 5 bases, in that order; junction bases with no gene match: 10. CDR3 nucleotide sequence: TGCGCCAGCCGCTCCTTAGCTAGCGGGACCGGGGAGCTGTTTTTT. Its translation is CASRSLASGTGELFF.

Note on this clone: At the DNA level, this CDR3 is encoded by other sequences in the same sample as well. V usage is TRBV6-6 and J usage is TRBJ2-7; no clear D gene. Germline V gene data show CDR1 as MNHNY and CDR2 as SVGAGI (reference sequence). The germline V and J ends were trimmed by 0 bases and 4 bases, with 4 bases remaining between them. This CDR3 is built from 12 residues. The DNA of the CDR3 is TGTGCCAGCAGTTACTCGCTGTACGAGCAGTACTTC. Residues: CASSYSLYEQYF.

The sample holds one count of this clone. The chain carries TRBV28 and TRBJ2-7, with D unresolved. V was shortened by 2 bases and J by 6 bases, with 8 bases between the two germline ends. Germline loops: CDR1 MDHEN, CDR2 SYDVKM. CDR3 size: 12 residues. CDR3 region: CASSLRRAEQYF. For the CDR3, the DNA is TGTGCCAGCAGTTTAAGACGGGCCGAGCAGTACTTC.

The chain employs TRBV28 and TRBJ1-5, with a weak D call TRBD1 (5 bases). The germline CDR1 and CDR2 sequences are MDHEN and SYDVKM. The CDR3 contains 15 residues. The V end lost 6 bases, the J end lost 0 bases, and 12 bases lay between the germline ends. CDR3: CASRGGTVSNQPQHF. CDR3 DNA: TGTGCCAGCAGGGGAGGGACGGTTAGCAATCAGCCCCAGCATTTT. Together with reference TRBV28 and TRBJ1-5, the CDR3 gives the full variable domain: DVKVTQSSRYLVKRTGEKVFLECVQDMDHENMFWYRQDPGLGLRLIYFSYDVKMKEKGDIPEGYSVSREKKERFSLILESASTNQTSMYLCASRGGTVSNQPQHFGDGTRLSIL.

This clone was detected only a few times. This chain connects TRBV15 to TRBJ1-5, with D perhaps matching TRBD1 (6 bases). The CDR3 loop spans 16 amino acids. CDR1 LNHNV and CDR2 YYDKDF come from the germline V gene (reference sequence). Trimming took off 5 bases at V and 7 bases at J, with 21 bases between the two ends. The CDR3 loop is CATSGSDTGRWQPQHF. In nucleotides, the CDR3 is TGTGCCACCAGCGGATCTGATACAGGGAGGTGGCAGCCCCAGCATTTT. Looking up the rest from reference TRBV15 and TRBJ1-5 gives the full variable domain: DAMVIQNPRYQVTQFGKPVTLSCSQTLNHNVMYWYQQKSSQAPKLLFHYYDKDFNNEADTPDNFQSRRPNTSFCFLDIRSPGLGDTAMYLCATSGSDTGRWQPQHFGDGTRLSIL.

This clone was detected only a few times. Other DNA sequences in the sample encode the same CDR3. The CDR3, as DNA: TGTGCCAGCAGTTCGCCCGGACTAGCGGGAGGTTACGAGCAGTACTTC. It specifies CASSSPGLAGGYEQYF. The chain has TRBV28 and TRBJ2-7, with 14 positions matching TRBD2. The germline V gene has CDR1 MDHEN and CDR2 SYDVKM. The CDR3 is 16 residues long. Unmatched junction bases numbered 6, after V lost 4 bases and J lost 4 bases.

The chain has TRBV10-1 and TRBJ2-4; no definite D call. The CDR3 is 14 residues long. V gave up 8 bases and J gave up 1 base, with 12 bases separating them. Germline V CDR1 and CDR2: WNHNN, SYGVQD (reference sequence). CDR3 sequence: CASSSGGAKNIQYF. The CDR3 DNA follows: TGCGCCAGCTCTTCCGGTGGGGCCAAAAACATTCAGTACTTC.

This clone has a single count. The gene calls are TRBV5-1 and TRBJ2-3; tentative D call: TRBD2 (7 bases). The CDR3 has 15 amino acids. Trimming took off 3 bases at V and 4 bases at J, with 15 bases between the two ends. The germline V gene encodes CDR1 SGHRS and CDR2 YFSETQ. The CDR3 bases are TGCGCCAGCAGCTCCGGACTAGGGGGGGCAGATACGCAGTATTTT. Encoded protein: CASSSGLGGADTQYF.

In its sample, this clone was seen once. The J gene is TRBJ1-6, the V gene TRBV5-1; TRBD1 is a possible D gene (6 bases). The germline V and J ends were trimmed by 5 bases and 6 bases, with 18 bases remaining between them. The CDR3 sequence is 16 residues long. The germline V gene has CDR1 SGHRS and CDR2 YFSETQ. The CDR3 region has the DNA TGCGCCAGCAGAGGAGGGGGTCTAGGGGGTAATTCACCCCTCCACTTT. Protein: CASRGGGLGGNSPLHF.

The chain uses TRBV19 and TRBJ1-6; D is perhaps TRBD1 (5 bases). The CDR3 spans 15 residues. The ends were cut back, 1 base at V and 8 bases at J, with 12 bases in the middle. Germline-derived CDR1 and CDR2 are LNHDA and SQIVND (reference sequence). This CDR3 is CASSIVQGPDSPLHF. The CDR3 DNA reads as TGTGCCAGTAGTATAGTGCAGGGCCCGGATTCACCCCTCCACTTT. Supplemented by reference TRBV19 and TRBJ1-6, the full variable domain reads DGGITQSPKYLFRKEGQNVTLSCEQNLNHDAMYWYRQDPGQGLRLIYYSQIVNDFQKGDIAEGYSVSREKKESFPLTVTSAQKNPTAFYLCASSIVQGPDSPLHFGNGTRLTVT.

This clone showed up just a few times. The chain employs TRBV28 and TRBJ1-1; D call uncertain. V was trimmed by 6 bases and J by 1 base, leaving 18 bases between them. Germline V gene sequence: CDR1 MDHEN, CDR2 SYDVKM. There are 16 residues in the CDR3. Here the CDR3 DNA reads TGTGCCAGCAGCAGCCGGAAGGGAAGCCCGAACACTGAAGCTTTCTTT. Protein product: CASSSRKGSPNTEAFF.

The chain employs TRBV18 and TRBJ2-3, with D unresolved. Germline lookup yields CDR1 KGHSH and CDR2 LQKENI. Trimming pared 3 bases from V and 5 bases from J, leaving 12 bases between. The CDR3 runs 14 residues. CDR3 in DNA: TGTGCCAGCTCACCTCCCGCCCGTCAAGATACGCAGTATTTT. Amino acids: CASSPPARQDTQYF.

The chain links TRBV19 to TRBJ1-6; D may be TRBD1 (5 bases). V was trimmed by 7 bases and J by 7 bases, leaving 11 bases between them. The CDR3 is 13 amino acids. Per the germline V gene, CDR1 is LNHDA and CDR2 is SQIVND (reference sequence). Written as DNA, the CDR3 is TGTGCCAGTACCTTGGACACGAATTCACCCCTCCACTTT. Protein: CASTLDTNSPLHF.

The V and J genes are TRBV10-3 and TRBJ2-5; TRBD1 aligns across 10 bases. CDR1 and CDR2 (germline): ENHRY, SYGVKD. Germline trimming cut 10 bases from V and 5 bases from J; bases unmatched to any gene: 7. The CDR3 has 13 amino acids. Here the CDR3 reads CASRQGASETQYF. CDR3 bases: TGTGCCAGCCGACAGGGGGCAAGCGAGACCCAGTACTTC.

The genes are TRBV3-1 (or the pseudogene TRBV3-2) and TRBJ2-1; D remains ambiguous. Trimming cost V 0 bases and J 4 bases, with 16 bases left between them. Germline V gene data show CDR1 as LGHDT and CDR2 as YNNKEL (reference sequence). The CDR3 is 17 amino acids. CDR3 in DNA: TGTGCCAGCAGCCAAGACCTGGTACTAAGGGCGTACAATGAGCAGTTCTTC. It yields the protein CASSQDLVLRAYNEQFF.